One sample yielded the 27 T cell receptor beta chains listed below, sequenced in a study of OX40 agonist ivuxolimab in advanced cancers. Measured with immunoSEQ multiplex PCR; TCRdb has only the in-frame clones, and not every one. The repertoire holds 87,000 or so clones, with approximately 87% as singletons. This sample comprised CD4+ or CD8+ T cells sorted from blood, obtained in a trial of the OX40 agonist ivuxolimab. The source of these receptors is an adult with an advanced solid tumor such as melanoma, head and neck, liver or kidney cancer.

V and J are TRBV7-9 and TRBJ2-3, with TRBD2 matching 14 bases. The CDR3 runs to 18 residues. V lost 5 bases and J lost 2; bases outside the gene matches: 9. The germline CDR1 and CDR2 sequences are SEHNR and FQNEAQ (reference sequence). The CDR3 bases are TGTGCCAGCAGCAGGGGACTAGCGGGGGACCCTGTCACAGATACGCAGTATTTT. Translation: CASSRGLAGDPVTDTQYF.

The chain carries TRBV27 and TRBJ2-3, with 9 bases aligning to TRBD2. This CDR3 spans 16 amino acids. After removal of 8 bases from V and 6 bases from J, the junction contained 15 bases not matched to a gene. Germline values: CDR1 MNHEY, CDR2 SMNVEV (reference sequence). CDR3 protein: CASWNGAGGPQDTQYF. CDR3 DNA: TGTGCCAGCTGGAATGGGGCGGGAGGGCCCCAGGATACGCAGTATTTT.

The chain is built from TRBV7-2 and TRBJ2-7; 16 bases fit TRBD2. V dropped 2 bases and J dropped 2; count of bases not matched to a gene: 9. Germline V gene data show CDR1 as SGHTA and CDR2 as FQGNSA. The CDR3 length is 19 residues. The chain's CDR3 is CASSLSYRGLAGGAYEQYF. The CDR3 DNA reads as TGTGCCAGCAGCTTATCTTACAGGGGACTAGCGGGAGGGGCCTACGAGCAGTACTTC.

The rearrangement uses TRBV6-1 and TRBJ1-5, with TRBD1 identical over 9 bases. This CDR3 is built from 13 residues. Germline lookup yields CDR1 MNHNS and CDR2 SASEGT. J lost 4 bases, V lost 6 bases, and 1 base had no gene match. CDR3 sequence (DNA): TGTGCCAGCAGAGACAGGGGGAATCAGCCCCAGCATTTT. Amino acids: CASRDRGNQPQHF.

This chain's CDR3 is CASSLDTLYEQYF. CDR3 DNA sequence: TGTGCCAGCAGCTTGGACACCCTCTACGAGCAGTACTTC. The chain uses TRBV5-6 and TRBJ2-5; D gene ambiguous. The DNA end is a closer match to TRBJ2-7, so the J assignment may be wrong. The CDR3 is made up of 13 amino acids. Germline CDR1 and CDR2: SGHDT and YYEEEE.

The chain is built from TRBV7-3 and TRBJ2-3, with a possible D match to TRBD1 (7 bases). The germline V gene encodes CDR1 SGHTA and CDR2 FQGTGA. Trimming took off 5 bases at V and 2 bases at J, with 17 bases between the two ends. The CDR3 contains 16 residues. The chain's CDR3 is CASSLSGGHPTDTQYF. The CDR3 nucleotides are TGTGCCAGCAGCCTATCAGGGGGGCACCCCACAGATACGCAGTATTTT.

This clone was recorded once. The genes are TRBV5-6 and TRBJ1-5; D is undetermined. The V gene's germline CDR1 is SGHDT and CDR2 YYEEEE. V dropped 3 bases and J dropped 2 bases, with 6 bases sitting between them. The CDR3 contains 13 residues. The CDR3 bases are TGTGCCAGCAGCTCTGCTCGCAATCAGCCCCAGCATTTT. Translating gives CASSSARNQPQHF.

J is TRBJ1-2 and V is TRBV7-6, with 10 bases lining up with TRBD1. CDR1 SGHVS and CDR2 FNYEAQ come from the germline V gene. Trimming took 5 bases from V and 2 from J; bases not matched to a gene: 11. CDR3 length: 17 amino acids. CDR3 coding DNA: TGTGCCAGCAGCCTACGACAGGGGGCGATTGGAAACTATGGCTACACCTTC. Protein product: CASSLRQGAIGNYGYTF.

The chain employs TRBV5-1 and TRBJ1-2, with 10 bases identical to TRBD1. V shed 0 bases and J 2 bases; nucleotides not matched to a gene: 1. CDR3 size: 15 residues. The V gene's germline CDR1 is SGHRS and CDR2 YFSETQ. The CDR3 nucleotides read TGCGCCAGCAGCTTGGGGACAGGGGGGAACTATGGCTACACCTTC. It yields the protein CASSLGTGGNYGYTF.

The CDR3 here is CASSYTSVGGYGYTF. Written as DNA, the CDR3 is TGTGCCAGCAGTTACACCTCAGTTGGCGGCTATGGCTACACCTTC. The J gene is TRBJ1-2, the V gene TRBV6-5, with unresolved D. The V and J ends lost 2 bases and 4 bases respectively, with 14 bases between them. The germline CDR1 and CDR2 sequences are MNHEY and SVGAGI. CDR3 length: 15 amino acids.

This sequence joins TRBV6-5 and TRBJ2-7; 8 bases match TRBD1. Germline V lookup: CDR1 MNHEY, CDR2 SVGAGI. With 6 bases clipped from V and 2 bases from J, the junction kept 9 bases outside the gene matches. CDR3 length equals 15 residues. The CDR3 loop is CASSPLGTGTYEQYF. CDR3 nucleotide sequence: TGTGCCAGCAGCCCCTTGGGGACAGGAACCTACGAGCAGTACTTC.

With regard to this clone: A read error may produce the germline difference seen at one junction end. V gene TRBV7-7 combines with J gene TRBJ2-3, with 8 bases matching TRBD2. Germline V gene lookup returns CDR1 SSHAT and CDR2 FNYEAQ (reference sequence). The length of the CDR3 is 14 residues. The CDR3: CASSRGGRADTQYF. The CDR3 DNA is TGTGCTAGCAGCCGGGGGGGCCGGGCAGATACGCAGTATTTT. Filled out from reference TRBV7-7 and TRBJ2-3, the complete variable domain reads GAGVSQSPRYKVTKRGQDVTLRCDPISSHATLYWYQQALGQGPEFLTYFNYEAQPDKSGLPSDRFSAERPEGSISTLTIQRTEQRDSAMYRCASSRGGRADTQYFGPGTRLTVL.

V is TRBV14 and J is TRBJ2-4; D tentatively fits TRBD1 or TRBD2 (5 bases each). Germline-derived CDR1 and CDR2 are SGHDN and FVKESK. Trimming stripped 1 base from V and 5 bases from J, with 18 bases between. There are 17 residues in the CDR3. DNA of the CDR3: TGTGCCAGCAGCCAAGGGCACCAGGGACGGCTAGAAAACATTCAGTACTTC. This translates into CASSQGHQGRLENIQYF.

The V gene is TRBV4-1, the J gene TRBJ2-7; TRBD1 matches at 10 bases. V was clipped by 2 bases and J by 0 bases; unmatched bases: 4. CDR1 is MGHRA, CDR2 YSYEKL, per germline. The CDR3 extends over 16 amino acids. CDR3 nucleotides: TGCGCCAGCAGCCAACTTGGACAGGGGGGCTCCTACGAGCAGTACTTC. This codes for CASSQLGQGGSYEQYF.

This sequence joins TRBV9 and TRBJ2-5, with D possibly being TRBD2 (7 bases). CDR1 and CDR2 from the germline V gene are SGDLS and YYNGEE. Trimming stripped 7 bases from V and 5 bases from J, with 21 bases between. The CDR3 covers 15 residues. The CDR3 coding sequence is TGTGCCAGCTCTCCCGGGAACGGGGGGCGGGAGACCCAGTACTTC. Translating gives CASSPGNGGRETQYF.

The rearrangement uses TRBV7-8 and TRBJ1-4, with 9 bases matching TRBD1. The CDR3 loop spans 14 amino acids. CDR1 and CDR2 from the germline V gene are SGHVS and FQNEAQ. The V and J ends lost 5 bases and 8 bases, in that order; junction bases with no gene match: 6. The CDR3 loop reads CASSPTGGDEKLFF. The CDR3 DNA reads TGTGCCAGCAGCCCGACAGGGGGAGACGAAAAACTGTTTTTT.

The chain links TRBV14 to TRBJ1-3, with 9 bases fitting TRBD1. Losses at the gene ends were 4 bases for V and 0 bases for J; bases not matched to a gene: 16. From germline, CDR1 is SGHDN and CDR2 FVKESK. CDR3 length: 20 amino acids. The CDR3 nucleotides read TGTGCCAGCAGCCTCCACGGGACAGGGAAACTCCTCAACTCTGGAAACACCATATATTTT. It yields the protein CASSLHGTGKLLNSGNTIYF. The full variable domain, completed using reference TRBV14 and TRBJ1-3, is EAGVTQFPSHSVIEKGQTVTLRCDPISGHDNLYWYRRVMGKEIKFLLHFVKESKQDESGMPNNRFLAERTGGTYSTLKVQPAELEDSGVYFCASSLHGTGKLLNSGNTIYFGEGSWLTVV.

This chain uses TRBV4-1 with TRBJ2-1, with D perhaps matching TRBD2 (6 bases). The CDR3 has 17 amino acids. Germline V gene data show CDR1 as MGHRA and CDR2 as YSYEKL. V dropped 4 bases and J dropped 5 bases, with 21 bases sitting between them. CDR3 DNA sequence: TGCGCCAGCAGCCGTCCCGCGGGGCTAGCGAGAAACAATGAGCAGTTCTTC. Amino acids: CASSRPAGLARNNEQFF.

CDR3 amino acids: CASSRPPLAANEQFF. The CDR3 bases are TGCGCCAGCAGCCGGCCCCCCCTAGCTGCCAATGAGCAGTTCTTC. J is TRBJ2-1 and V is TRBV5-1; D may be TRBD2 (5 bases). V was cut by 4 bases and J by 6 bases, with 17 bases left in between. Germline CDR1 and CDR2: SGHRS and YFSETQ. This CDR3 is built from 15 residues.

The CDR3 here is CASSYLYEQYF. The CDR3 DNA is TGTGCCAGCAGCTATCTCTACGAGCAGTACTTC. This rearrangement joins TRBV7-2 to TRBJ2-7; D call uncertain. V was pared by 4 bases and J by 3 bases, with 4 bases between. CDR3 length: 11 residues. Germline loops: CDR1 SGHTA, CDR2 FQGNSA.

Only a few counts were recorded for this clone. The gene calls are TRBV5-6 and TRBJ2-5, with 8 nucleotides matching TRBD1. The ends lost 1 base at V and 3 bases at J; junction bases unmatched: 2. Germline CDR1 reads SGHDT; CDR2 reads YYEEEE. This CDR3 is built from 14 residues. The DNA of the CDR3 is TGTGCCAGCAGCTTGACAGGGGGAAAAGAGACCCAGTACTTC. This gives the protein CASSLTGGKETQYF.

The chain employs TRBV10-3 and TRBJ2-7; TRBD1 aligns across 10 bases. CDR1 is ENHRY, CDR2 SYGVKD, per germline. This CDR3 is built from 14 residues. The V segment lost 4 bases and the J segment 8 bases; nucleotides outside the gene matches: 8. The CDR3 region has the DNA TGTGCCATCAGTGTGGACAGGGGGAGCCGGCAGCAGTACTTC. It codes for CAISVDRGSRQQYF.

The rearrangement uses TRBV4-3 and TRBJ2-3; D unclear. The V gene's germline CDR1 is LGHNA and CDR2 YSLEER. This CDR3 has 17 amino acids. Trimming took 0 bases from V and 0 from J, leaving 13 bases between them. The CDR3 loop is CASSQEAWGFSTDTQYF. CDR3 bases: TGCGCCAGCAGCCAAGAGGCATGGGGATTTAGCACAGATACGCAGTATTTT.

This chain joins TRBV7-2 and TRBJ1-4; D is undetermined. Germline CDR1 SGHTA, CDR2 FQGNSA. The CDR3 extends over 14 amino acids. Trimming left V 5 bases short and J 0 bases short, with 7 bases between. CDR3 region: CASSRTATNEKLFF. The DNA for the CDR3 is TGTGCCAGCAGCCGGACGGCAACTAATGAAAAACTGTTTTTT.

The CDR3 DNA follows: TGTGCCAGCAGCAAAGCGTTCGCCAGGGGCAGGATTAACTTCGGGGGCTCCTACAATGAGCAGTTCTTC. The encoded protein is CASSKAFARGRINFGGSYNEQFF. The V and J genes are TRBV21-1 and TRBJ2-1. TRBV21-1 is given as a pseudogene. This CDR3 comprises 23 residues.

This chain joins TRBV2 and TRBJ1-3, with a weak D call TRBD1 (6 bases). CDR1 SNHLY and CDR2 FYNNEI come from the germline V gene. V was cut by 6 bases and J by 4 bases, with 7 bases left in between. The CDR3 runs 12 residues. Here the CDR3 reads CASSQGGNTIYF. CDR3 DNA: TGTGCCAGCAGCCAGGGGGGAAACACCATATATTTT.

The chain uses TRBV6-5 and TRBJ1-5, with a weak D call TRBD1 (6 bases). Trimming took off 5 bases at V and 6 bases at J, with 11 bases between the two ends. The CDR3 has 13 residues. The V gene's germline CDR1 is MNHEY and CDR2 SVGAGI. The CDR3 spells CASSEAGAQPQHF. The CDR3 bases are TGTGCCAGCAGTGAAGCGGGGGCTCAGCCCCAGCATTTT.